This T cell receptor (beta chain) was captured in a study of blood T cell repertoires in COVID-19. Profiling relied on immunoSEQ multiplex PCR, and the TCRdb table lists in-frame clones only, not all of them. The sample holds 95,000 to 110,000 clones, over 65% seen once. Germline V lookup: CDR1 LNHDA, CDR2 SQIVND (reference sequence). This CDR3 contains 13 residues. The V and J ends lost 10 bases and 4 bases, in that order; junction bases with no gene match: 9. Input material: peripheral blood. The TCR sequence derives from a human donor in a cohort sampled during active COVID-19. The chain is built from TRBV19 and TRBJ1-1, with 7 bases identical to TRBD1. DNA for the CDR3: TGTGCCACTGAGCAGGGGGTGGGCACTGAAGCTTTCTTT. It translates to CATEQGVGTEAFF.